This T cell receptor (beta chain) was documented in a study of shared clonotypes between healthy human individuals. Points from the study as a whole: A generally larger estimated richness was seen in naive subsets than in memory subsets.

Execution of the assay was at deep level. The protocol was immunoSEQ multiplex PCR, while the TCRdb copy is restricted to in-frame clones and leaves out a portion. The sample has about 2 million clones, 85% to 95% seen once. As concerns this clone: What it binds is not known.

The CDR3 loop spans 14 amino acids. Germline V CDR1 and CDR2: SGHTA, FQGNSA. V was trimmed by 2 bases and J by 2 bases, leaving 7 bases between them. CD4+ cell separation produced CD45RA+ naive and CD45RA-negative memory subsets. The origin of this receptor is a man between 18 and 35 years old in good health. Sequencing was done on a sample of naive CD4+ T cells sorted from blood. The sample's subset: CD45RA+ positively selected. This rearrangement joins TRBV7-2 to TRBJ1-3; no reliable D call. Here the CDR3 reads CASSLPGTGNTIYF. The DNA for the CDR3 is TGTGCCAGCAGCTTACCGGGAACTGGAAACACCATATATTTT.